This T cell receptor beta chain was sequenced during a study of cytomegalovirus exposure and HLA in healthy donors. The CDR3 has 13 amino acids. Trimming left V 4 bases short and J 4 bases short, with 14 bases between. Germline V gene sequence: CDR1 SQVTM, CDR2 ANQGSEA. In regard to this clone: What it binds is not known.

Study results and caveats: The tendency of first-cohort TCR clusters to co-occur in the roughly 130 validation repertoires emerged from a later analysis. Accounts indicate the classifier identified cytomegalovirus status with strong specificity and sensitivity.

Sequencing used immunoSEQ multiplex PCR; TCRdb keeps in-frame clones, though not all of them. The table records approximately 150,000 clones, around 90% of them present only once. The donors formed part of the approximately 120-subject validation cohort, distinct from the roughly 670-subject first cohort. The chain has TRBV29-1 and TRBJ2-7; tentatively, D is TRBD1 (5 bases). This TCR came from a man younger than 30 in good health and CMV-seropositive. Sequenced: PBMCs. This CDR3 reads CSVVNVQGYEQYF. The DNA for the CDR3 is TGCAGCGTTGTGAACGTTCAGGGTTACGAGCAGTACTTC.